These 7 T cell receptor beta chains were sequenced from one sample in a study of radiotherapy plus CTLA-4 blockade in lung cancer. The method was immunoSEQ multiplex PCR; TCRdb's version includes in-frame clones alone and lacks a portion of them. This sample has roughly 90,000 clones, with 60% to 85% found just once. Here the sequenced sample was peripheral blood, taken from a patient treated with radiotherapy plus ipilimumab. These receptors originate from a human donor with non-small cell lung cancer who had a partial response to radiotherapy plus ipilimumab. Some clones in this sample may be carry-over from other donors' samples.

The gene calls are TRBV10-1 and TRBJ2-2; D possibly corresponds to TRBD2 (6 bases). The CDR3 sequence is 14 residues long. The germline V and J ends were trimmed by 8 bases and 3 bases, with 13 bases remaining between them. CDR1 WNHNN and CDR2 SYGVQD come from the germline V gene (reference sequence). The CDR3 DNA reads as TGCGCCAGCCGCGGGACTCCAGACACCGGGGAGCTGTTTTTT. The encoded protein is CASRGTPDTGELFF.

This clone occurred once. This chain connects TRBV7-2 to TRBJ2-5, with D maybe TRBD2 (6 bases). Germline CDR1 and CDR2: SGHTA and FQGNSA. Trimming left V 5 bases short and J 2 bases short, with 12 bases between. CDR3 size: 14 residues. The CDR3 region has the DNA TGTGCCAGCAGCAATCCGGGAGTTCAAGAGACCCAGTACTTC. This sequence encodes CASSNPGVQETQYF. The full variable domain, completed using reference TRBV7-2 and TRBJ2-5, is GAGVSQSPSNKVTEKGKDVELRCDPISGHTALYWYRQSLGQGLEFLIYFQGNSAPDKSGLPSDRFSAERTGGSVSTLTIQRTQQEDSAVYLCASSNPGVQETQYFGPGTRLLVL.

The chain links TRBV7-2 to TRBJ1-1; the D is unclear. The germline V gene has CDR1 SGHTA and CDR2 FQGNSA. This CDR3 comprises 14 residues. V was trimmed by 1 base and J by 1 base, leaving 7 bases between them. The CDR3 coding sequence is TGTGCCAGCAGCTTAGTAGAGGGGAACACTGAAGCTTTCTTT. It translates to CASSLVEGNTEAFF.

The chain joins TRBV7-2 to TRBJ2-1, with 11 bases that match TRBD2. Germline CDR1 reads SGHTA; CDR2 reads FQGNSA. The CDR3 is made up of 17 amino acids. Germline trimming cut 1 base from V and 4 bases from J; bases unmatched to any gene: 6. The CDR3 sequence is CASSLDAASGGYNEQFF. The CDR3 region has the DNA TGTGCCAGCAGCTTAGACGCCGCTAGCGGGGGGTACAATGAGCAGTTCTTC.

This clone has a single count. The chain has TRBV4-2 and TRBJ2-7; 9 positions agree with TRBD2. This CDR3 spans 15 amino acids. The V gene's germline CDR1 is LGHNA and CDR2 YNFKEQ. The trim removed 1 base at V and 0 bases at J, leaving 1 base unmatched. CDR3 nucleotides: TGTGCCAGCAGCCAAGTAGCGGGGGACTCCTACGAGCAGTACTTC. Protein sequence: CASSQVAGDSYEQYF.

CDR3 nucleotide sequence: TGTGCCAGCAGAGTGACAGCATATAGCAATCAGCCCCAGCATTTT. It yields the protein CASRVTAYSNQPQHF. The chain has TRBV27 and TRBJ1-5, with D perhaps TRBD1 (5 bases). CDR1 and CDR2 (germline): MNHEY, SMNVEV (reference sequence). The CDR3 is made up of 15 amino acids. Trimming pared 6 bases from V and 0 bases from J, leaving 12 bases between.

V gene TRBV4-2 combines with J gene TRBJ2-2, with TRBD1 matching 7 bases. This CDR3 region has 17 residues. Looked up from germline, CDR1 is LGHNA and CDR2 is YNFKEQ. Trimming took 0 bases from V and 5 from J; bases not matched to a gene: 9. The CDR3 DNA reads as TGTGCCAGCAGCCAAGATTATTCGAGGGGGCGGACCGGGGAGCTGTTTTTT. Protein product: CASSQDYSRGRTGELFF.